The T cell receptor beta chain under discussion was sequenced for a study of cytomegalovirus exposure and HLA in healthy donors. Study-wide background: Genetic ancestry analysis placed over 65% of the 398 donors that were genotyped in the Caucasian-associated cluster. Study-wide results and caveats: Researchers reported from a later analysis that most CMV-associated TCR beta chains appeared HLA-restricted. It was confirmed in vitro that a few of the CMV-associated chains were specific for CMV antigens. As a later analysis showed, several of the most significant clusters appeared to be linked to common viral pathogens.

About this clone itself: Its antigen is still unknown.

With 60 Vbeta and 13 Jbeta primers, the PCR was carried out. Assay used: immunoSEQ multiplex PCR; TCRdb lists only in-frame clones, some missing. The sample has about 130,000 clones, approximately 80% seen once. This TCR was sampled from a man aged 45 to 65 in good health and CMV-seronegative. What was sequenced was PBMCs.

In DNA, the CDR3 is TGTGCCATCAGTCCAACTCCCTACGAGCAGTACTTC. Translating gives CAISPTPYEQYF. V usage is TRBV10-3 and J usage is TRBJ2-7; D remains unclear. The CDR3 is 12 residues long. Germline CDR1 is ENHRY and CDR2 is SYGVKD. V lost 5 bases and J lost 2, with 7 bases in between.